A single sample is the source of the 31 T cell receptor beta chains below, sequenced in a study of cytomegalovirus exposure and HLA in healthy donors (dated by TCRdb to the late 2010s). The library was built by means of the immunoSEQ multiplex PCR assay. The multiplex PCR relied on a mix of 60 forward primers for TCR Vbeta segments and 13 reverse primers for TCR Jbeta segments. TCRdb re-hosts the immuneACCESS table, in-frame sequences only. Its copies lack some clones; in the studies checked, an unresolved V gene accounts for under half of them, and the cause for the rest is not known. The sample table shows 85,000 to 100,000 clones, and more than 75% are seen once. Roughly 8.4% of the sample is held by the ten biggest clonotypes. Sequenced material: PBMCs. Receptor source: a human donor in good health.

This clone was recorded only once. The J gene is TRBJ2-3, the V gene TRBV18, with TRBD2 matching 7 bases. Germline CDR1 and CDR2: KGHSH and LQKENI. The CDR3 has 16 amino acids. The V gene end was trimmed by 1 base and the J gene end by 3 bases; junction bases not matched to a gene: 7. The CDR3 bases are TGTGCCAGCTCACCACTATCCCGGGGAGGGACAGATACGCAGTATTTT. It codes for CASSPLSRGGTDTQYF.

V is TRBV4-1 and J is TRBJ2-3; D might be TRBD2 (7 bases). Germline loops: CDR1 MGHRA, CDR2 YSYEKL. V lost 0 bases, J lost 9 bases, and 13 bases lay in between. The CDR3 spans 14 residues. The chain's CDR3 is CASSQDEGGGTQYF. In DNA, the CDR3 is TGCGCCAGCAGCCAAGATGAGGGGGGGGGAACGCAGTATTTT.

The chain recombines TRBV27 with TRBJ1-6; tentatively, D is TRBD1 (5 bases). There are 12 residues in the CDR3. V lost 7 bases, J lost 14 bases, and 15 bases lay in between. Germline V lookup: CDR1 MNHEY, CDR2 SMNVEV (reference sequence). The CDR3 sequence: CASKSRGLSLHF. In DNA, the CDR3 is TGTGCCAGCAAATCAAGGGGTTTGTCCCTCCACTTT.

J is TRBJ2-7 and V is TRBV11-2; 7 bases are a match to TRBD2. J was trimmed by 3 bases and V by 1 base; bases with no gene match: 3. The CDR3 is made up of 14 amino acids. Germline V gene data show CDR1 as SGHAT and CDR2 as FQNNGV. CDR3 residues: CASSLGLAVYEQYF. In DNA, the CDR3 is TGTGCCAGCAGCTTAGGTCTAGCGGTCTACGAGCAGTACTTC. Complete variable domain (other parts from reference TRBV11-2 and TRBJ2-7): EAGVAQSPRYKIIEKRQSVAFWCNPISGHATLYWYQQILGQGPKLLIQFQNNGVVDDSQLPKDRFSAERLKGVDSTLKIQPAKLEDSAVYLCASSLGLAVYEQYFGPGTRLTVT.

The CDR3 region has the DNA TGTGCCAGCAGCGTAGATTTCAGGGGGCTCTCTGGAAACACCATATATTTT. Translating it yields CASSVDFRGLSGNTIYF. The chain combines TRBV9 with TRBJ1-3; 8 positions agree with TRBD1. The CDR3 length is 17 residues. Germline V gene sequence: CDR1 SGDLS, CDR2 YYNGEE. Trimming removed 0 bases from V and 0 bases from J; junction bases left unmatched: 5.

The genes are TRBV6-4 and TRBJ1-2; D possibly corresponds to TRBD1 (6 bases). Germline lookup yields CDR1 MRHNA and CDR2 SNTAGT. V was shortened by 3 bases and J by 8 bases, with 13 bases between the two germline ends. The CDR3 length is 13 residues. CDR3 loop: CASSDHRVEGYTF. DNA of the CDR3: TGTGCCAGCAGTGATCACAGGGTAGAGGGCTACACCTTC.

The V and J genes are TRBV11-2 and TRBJ1-2; 7 bases line up with TRBD1. Losses at the gene ends were 5 bases for V and 7 bases for J; bases not matched to a gene: 7. This CDR3 contains 13 residues. Germline loops: CDR1 SGHAT, CDR2 FQNNGV. The CDR3 spells CASSRQGRGGYTF. DNA for the CDR3: TGTGCCAGCAGCCGACAGGGACGGGGTGGCTACACCTTC. Full variable domain (remainder filled in from reference TRBV11-2 and TRBJ1-2): EAGVAQSPRYKIIEKRQSVAFWCNPISGHATLYWYQQILGQGPKLLIQFQNNGVVDDSQLPKDRFSAERLKGVDSTLKIQPAKLEDSAVYLCASSRQGRGGYTFGSGTRLTVV.

The CDR3 DNA sequence: TGTGCCAGCAGTTCCACAGCGGGGTCGACCATATATTTT. This gives the protein CASSSTAGSTIYF. The V and J genes are TRBV6-6 and TRBJ1-3; unclear D gene. The CDR3 extends over 13 amino acids. The germline V gene encodes CDR1 MNHNY and CDR2 SVGAGI (reference sequence). V was pared by 4 bases and J by 10 bases, with 14 bases between.

V and J are TRBV9 and TRBJ2-1; no clear D gene. CDR3 length: 13 amino acids. Trimming shortened V by 4 bases and J by 10 bases, and 15 bases separated the two germline ends. In germline, CDR1 is SGDLS, CDR2 YYNGEE. CDR3: CASSPPRVTEQFF. The CDR3 bases are TGTGCCAGCAGCCCACCCCGGGTGACCGAGCAGTTCTTC.

The rearrangement joins TRBV5-4 to TRBJ2-6; D may be TRBD1 (5 bases). Trimming shortened V by 4 bases and J by 11 bases, and 25 bases separated the two germline ends. The CDR3 is made up of 17 amino acids. Looked up from germline, CDR1 is SGHNT and CDR2 is YYREEE (reference sequence). The CDR3 sequence is CASSPIGISTGGYVLTF. In nucleotides, the CDR3 is TGTGCCAGCAGCCCTATAGGAATCAGCACAGGCGGCTACGTCCTGACTTTC.

This chain links TRBV5-1 with TRBJ2-1; 12 bases are shared with TRBD1. The CDR3 covers 15 residues. The trim removed 2 bases at V and 9 bases at J, leaving 6 bases unmatched. Germline CDR1 is SGHRS and CDR2 is YFSETQ. The CDR3 nucleotides read TGCGCCAGCAGCTTCCGGGACAGGGGGCTGGGTGAGCAGTTCTTC. Protein sequence: CASSFRDRGLGEQFF.

The chain has TRBV9 and TRBJ1-1; D perhaps matches TRBD1 (6 bases). Germline V gene data show CDR1 as SGDLS and CDR2 as YYNGEE. There are 14 residues in the CDR3. Trimming cost V 1 base and J 5 bases, with 12 bases left between them. The CDR3 reads CASSVSQGRTEAFF. The CDR3 bases are TGTGCCAGCAGCGTATCACAGGGAAGGACTGAAGCTTTCTTT. Full variable domain (outside the CDR3, taken from reference TRBV9 and TRBJ1-1): DSGVTQTPKHLITATGQRVTLRCSPRSGDLSVYWYQQSLDQGLQFLIQYYNGEERAKGNILERFSAQQFPDLHSELNLSSLELGDSALYFCASSVSQGRTEAFFGQGTRLTVV.

V gene TRBV7-2 combines with J gene TRBJ2-1; D perhaps matches TRBD2 (6 bases). The germline CDR1 and CDR2 sequences are SGHTA and FQGNSA. The ends were cut back, 4 bases at V and 10 bases at J, with 8 bases in the middle. This CDR3 spans 11 amino acids. For the CDR3, the DNA is TGTGCCAGCAGCTCGACTAGGGAGCAGTTCTTC. Encoded protein: CASSSTREQFF.

The chain joins TRBV5-1 to TRBJ1-1; TRBD1 is a possible D gene (5 bases). The V and J ends lost 0 bases and 4 bases respectively, with 10 bases between them. The length of the CDR3 is 14 residues. Germline lookup yields CDR1 SGHRS and CDR2 YFSETQ. DNA for the CDR3: TGCGCCAGCAGCTTGGATAGGGGTGCCACTGAAGCTTTCTTT. Its translation is CASSLDRGATEAFF.

The V gene is TRBV13, the J gene TRBJ2-4; TRBD1 is a possible D gene (5 bases). V shed 5 bases and J shed 4 bases, with 15 bases lying between them. The CDR3 is 15 residues long. Germline V CDR1 and CDR2: PRHDT, FYEKMQ (reference sequence). CDR3 sequence: CASSLLGQGKNIQYF. In DNA form, the CDR3 reads TGTGCCAGCAGCCTCCTCGGCCAGGGTAAAAACATTCAGTACTTC.

The V and J genes are TRBV5-1 and TRBJ2-5, with 14 bases fitting TRBD2. J lost 0 bases, V lost 3 bases, and 10 bases had no gene match. Germline CDR1 and CDR2: SGHRS and YFSETQ. The CDR3 is made up of 19 amino acids. In DNA form, the CDR3 reads TGCGCCAGCAGCTCTGGAGGACTAGCGGGGGGATACTACCAAGAGACCCAGTACTTC. Encoded protein: CASSSGGLAGGYYQETQYF.

The rearrangement uses TRBV18 and TRBJ2-5; the D is unclear. Per germline, CDR1 KGHSH and CDR2 LQKENI. V shed 1 base and J shed 4 bases, with 16 bases lying between them. The CDR3 contains 16 residues. This CDR3 is CASSPLLQAARETQYF. In nucleotides, the CDR3 is TGTGCCAGCTCACCACTCCTGCAGGCCGCTCGAGAGACCCAGTACTTC.

The chain uses TRBV5-1 and TRBJ1-2, with TRBD1 as a possible D gene (6 bases). Germline values: CDR1 SGHRS, CDR2 YFSETQ. Trimming shortened V by 4 bases and J by 3 bases, and 10 bases separated the two germline ends. The CDR3 covers 13 residues. CDR3 sequence: CASSLGQHYGYTF. As DNA, the CDR3 is TGCGCCAGCAGCCTAGGACAGCACTATGGCTACACCTTC.

The chain employs TRBV11-3 and TRBJ2-3; D gene ambiguous. Germline V CDR1 and CDR2: SGHNT, YENEEA. The V end was cut by 5 bases, the J end by 0 bases, with 12 bases between. The CDR3 spans 15 residues. CDR3 residues: CASSPRGASTDTQYF. As DNA, the CDR3 is TGTGCCAGCAGCCCCCGCGGAGCTAGCACAGATACGCAGTATTTT.

The chain is built from TRBV19 and TRBJ2-1, with a possible D match to TRBD2 (5 bases). This CDR3 region has 15 residues. Deletions cut 6 bases from V and 4 bases from J, with 16 bases between. The V gene's germline CDR1 is LNHDA and CDR2 SQIVND (reference sequence). The CDR3 loop reads CASRLAGQIYNEQFF. CDR3 nucleotide sequence: TGTGCCAGTAGGCTGGCGGGCCAAATATACAATGAGCAGTTCTTC.

V usage is TRBV10-2 and J usage is TRBJ2-1; D is perhaps TRBD1 (6 bases). The CDR3 covers 12 residues. The V gene's germline CDR1 is WSHSY and CDR2 SAAADI. V was pared by 6 bases and J by 6 bases, with 9 bases between. The DNA for the CDR3 is TGCGCCAGCAGAACAGGGATCAATGAGCAGTTCTTC. Translated: CASRTGINEQFF.

This chain uses TRBV5-1 with TRBJ2-5; D possibly corresponds to TRBD1 (6 bases). The germline V and J ends were trimmed by 0 bases and 5 bases, with 8 bases remaining between them. The CDR3 has 13 amino acids. The germline CDR1 and CDR2 sequences are SGHRS and YFSETQ. The CDR3 protein is CASSLVRGETQYF. In DNA, the CDR3 is TGCGCCAGCAGCTTGGTGAGGGGGGAGACCCAGTACTTC.

The rearrangement joins TRBV5-6 to TRBJ2-5; weak D call: TRBD1 (7 bases). The J call is in doubt because the DNA end fits TRBJ2-7 better. The CDR3 has 15 residues. From germline, CDR1 is SGHDT and CDR2 YYEEEE. The CDR3 loop reads CASRRLDRVNYEQYF. CDR3 sequence (DNA): TGTGCCAGCAGAAGACTAGACAGGGTAAACTACGAGCAGTACTTC.

The CDR3 here is CASSGRTSGADEQFF. The CDR3 DNA is TGTGCCAGCAGTGGTAGGACTAGCGGGGCGGATGAGCAGTTCTTC. The V gene is TRBV6-5, the J gene TRBJ2-1; 12 bases are shared with TRBD2. V lost 5 bases, J lost 8 bases, and 7 bases stayed unmatched. The CDR3 is made up of 15 amino acids. Germline V lookup: CDR1 MNHEY, CDR2 SVGAGI.

A remark on this clone: The junction does not match germline at one end; this may be a read error. The rearrangement uses TRBV6-1 and TRBJ1-3; 8 bases match TRBD1. The CDR3 runs to 14 residues. Germline CDR1 is MNHNS and CDR2 is SASEGT. The CDR3, as DNA: TGTGCCAGCAATGAACAGGGGGCTGGAAACACCATATATTTT. Translated, it gives CASNEQGAGNTIYF.

This clone has a single count. The gene calls are TRBV4-2 and TRBJ2-7, with D maybe TRBD2 (6 bases). Germline CDR1 and CDR2: LGHNA and YNFKEQ. The CDR3 totals 14 residues. V shed 2 bases and J shed 2 bases, with 10 bases lying between them. CDR3 amino acids: CASSQSGLTYEQYF. CDR3 bases: TGTGCCAGCAGCCAATCGGGACTCACCTACGAGCAGTACTTC.

The rearrangement joins TRBV18 to TRBJ1-1; D is unresolved. The CDR3 totals 14 residues. V was trimmed by 0 bases and J by 4 bases, leaving 9 bases between them. Germline V gene lookup returns CDR1 KGHSH and CDR2 LQKENI. CDR3 sequence: CASSPPSVSTEAFF. CDR3 DNA sequence: TGTGCCAGCTCACCACCGAGCGTGAGCACTGAAGCTTTCTTT.

In DNA, the CDR3 is TGCGCCAGCTCGCAGGAGAGGAGGGACAGTACCCAGTACTTC. Protein: CASSQERRDSTQYF. This sequence joins TRBV5-1 and TRBJ2-5, with a possible D match to TRBD1 (7 bases). V was trimmed by 7 bases and J by 8 bases, leaving 21 bases between them. This CDR3 spans 14 amino acids. CDR1 is SGHRS and CDR2 is YFSETQ in the germline V gene.

The V call is TRBV29-1, the J call TRBJ2-3, with 9 bases that match TRBD1. CDR3 length equals 13 residues. V shed 7 bases, J shed 3 bases, and the junction held 5 bases outside the gene matches. Germline V gives CDR1 SQVTM, CDR2 ANQGSEA. The CDR3, as DNA: TGCAGCGAGGGACAGGGTTCGACAGATACGCAGTATTTT. This sequence encodes CSEGQGSTDTQYF.

In nucleotides, the CDR3 is TGTGCCTGGAGTGTTGGTACAGGGGATCAGCCCCAGCATTTT. Translation: CAWSVGTGDQPQHF. The chain is built from TRBV30 and TRBJ1-5; TRBD1 agrees at 7 bases. Unmatched junction bases numbered 4, after V lost 0 bases and J lost 5 bases. Germline values: CDR1 GTSNPN, CDR2 SVGIG (reference sequence). The CDR3 runs to 14 residues.

A single count supports this clone. The J gene is TRBJ2-7, the V gene TRBV4-1; tentative D call: TRBD2 (6 bases). The CDR3 totals 20 residues. Germline V gene data show CDR1 as MGHRA and CDR2 as YSYEKL. The V gene lost 0 bases and the J gene lost 1 base, with 25 bases spanning the gap. The CDR3 DNA sequence: TGCGCCAGCAGCCAAGATCATGCAGGTAGCGGACGAACTAGGTCCTACGAGCAGTACTTC. Protein sequence: CASSQDHAGSGRTRSYEQYF.